The 2 T cell receptor beta chains reported below all come from one sample, sequenced in a study of molecular identifiers for immune sequencing clone quantification (dated by TCRdb to the late 2010s). Library generation was performed with PCR. For sequencing, an Illumina HiSeq 4000 was employed. Using fastp at Q25 and MiXCR, TCRdb reprocessed the public reads and kept productive beta chains. Rows are combined by CDR3 protein, so each entry shows the most common genes and DNA. This sample comprises more than 50,000 distinct CDR3 sequences, 15% to 20% of them detected only once. The leading ten clones occupy approximately 1.5% of the sample. What was sequenced was naive CD8+ T cells from blood, with Jurkat cell RNA spiked in. Read against the paper, the sample's cell subset or site label means: FACS-sorted CD8+CD4-CCR7+CD45RA+ naive T cells. These receptors were collected from a human donor in good health. Some libraries in this study had Jurkat cell RNA spiked in.

This clonotype has only one observation. This could be a read error, since a much larger clone is one nucleotide away. The genes are TRBV29-1 and TRBJ2-7, with D possibly TRBD1 on 5 matching bases. Trimming took off 3 bases at V and 2 bases at J, with 14 bases between the two ends. CDR1 is SQVTM and CDR2 is ANQGSEA in the germline V gene. The CDR3 length is 14 residues. CDR3 loop: CSVDRGRNPYEQYF. The CDR3 DNA follows: TGCAGCGTTGATAGGGGAAGGAACCCCTACGAGCAGTACTTC.

This clonotype was counted at least ten times. The chain combines TRBV4-1 with TRBJ2-7; TRBD1 aligns across 9 bases. Trimming cost V 4 bases and J 2 bases; bases outside gene matches: 6. Germline V CDR1 and CDR2: MGHRA, YSYEKL. The CDR3 is 15 residues long. CDR3 DNA: TGCGCCAGCAGCCTCAGGGGACAGGGACCCTACGAGCAGTACTTC. Protein: CASSLRGQGPYEQYF.